This T cell receptor (beta chain) was profiled in a study of blood T cell repertoires in COVID-19. Whole-study context: There were acute and convalescent COVID-19 samples, and they came from the United States, Italy and Spain. T cells, B-cell-depleted T cells, or PBMCs supplied cDNA or gDNA.

This clone was seen only once. V dropped 0 bases and J dropped 6; count of bases not matched to a gene: 9. The germline CDR1 and CDR2 sequences are SGHRS and YFSETQ. The CDR3 extends over 16 amino acids. Original handling: Reference gene primer amplification gave estimated nucleated cell counts. Assay: immunoSEQ multiplex PCR; the TCRdb copy retains only in-frame clones and omits some. Clone size and V and J calls were adopted from that table, with D and trimming inferred from the DNA. The sample includes roughly 130,000 clones, more than 80% of them seen just once. This sequence was found in a man aged 40-55 years with acute or convalescent COVID-19. Specimen: peripheral blood. The chain combines TRBV5-1 with TRBJ2-7, with 10 bases lining up with TRBD1. DNA of the CDR3: TGCGCCAGCAGCTTGGGGCCGGGACAGGGGTTTGGCGAGCAGTACTTC. Translated: CASSLGPGQGFGEQYF.